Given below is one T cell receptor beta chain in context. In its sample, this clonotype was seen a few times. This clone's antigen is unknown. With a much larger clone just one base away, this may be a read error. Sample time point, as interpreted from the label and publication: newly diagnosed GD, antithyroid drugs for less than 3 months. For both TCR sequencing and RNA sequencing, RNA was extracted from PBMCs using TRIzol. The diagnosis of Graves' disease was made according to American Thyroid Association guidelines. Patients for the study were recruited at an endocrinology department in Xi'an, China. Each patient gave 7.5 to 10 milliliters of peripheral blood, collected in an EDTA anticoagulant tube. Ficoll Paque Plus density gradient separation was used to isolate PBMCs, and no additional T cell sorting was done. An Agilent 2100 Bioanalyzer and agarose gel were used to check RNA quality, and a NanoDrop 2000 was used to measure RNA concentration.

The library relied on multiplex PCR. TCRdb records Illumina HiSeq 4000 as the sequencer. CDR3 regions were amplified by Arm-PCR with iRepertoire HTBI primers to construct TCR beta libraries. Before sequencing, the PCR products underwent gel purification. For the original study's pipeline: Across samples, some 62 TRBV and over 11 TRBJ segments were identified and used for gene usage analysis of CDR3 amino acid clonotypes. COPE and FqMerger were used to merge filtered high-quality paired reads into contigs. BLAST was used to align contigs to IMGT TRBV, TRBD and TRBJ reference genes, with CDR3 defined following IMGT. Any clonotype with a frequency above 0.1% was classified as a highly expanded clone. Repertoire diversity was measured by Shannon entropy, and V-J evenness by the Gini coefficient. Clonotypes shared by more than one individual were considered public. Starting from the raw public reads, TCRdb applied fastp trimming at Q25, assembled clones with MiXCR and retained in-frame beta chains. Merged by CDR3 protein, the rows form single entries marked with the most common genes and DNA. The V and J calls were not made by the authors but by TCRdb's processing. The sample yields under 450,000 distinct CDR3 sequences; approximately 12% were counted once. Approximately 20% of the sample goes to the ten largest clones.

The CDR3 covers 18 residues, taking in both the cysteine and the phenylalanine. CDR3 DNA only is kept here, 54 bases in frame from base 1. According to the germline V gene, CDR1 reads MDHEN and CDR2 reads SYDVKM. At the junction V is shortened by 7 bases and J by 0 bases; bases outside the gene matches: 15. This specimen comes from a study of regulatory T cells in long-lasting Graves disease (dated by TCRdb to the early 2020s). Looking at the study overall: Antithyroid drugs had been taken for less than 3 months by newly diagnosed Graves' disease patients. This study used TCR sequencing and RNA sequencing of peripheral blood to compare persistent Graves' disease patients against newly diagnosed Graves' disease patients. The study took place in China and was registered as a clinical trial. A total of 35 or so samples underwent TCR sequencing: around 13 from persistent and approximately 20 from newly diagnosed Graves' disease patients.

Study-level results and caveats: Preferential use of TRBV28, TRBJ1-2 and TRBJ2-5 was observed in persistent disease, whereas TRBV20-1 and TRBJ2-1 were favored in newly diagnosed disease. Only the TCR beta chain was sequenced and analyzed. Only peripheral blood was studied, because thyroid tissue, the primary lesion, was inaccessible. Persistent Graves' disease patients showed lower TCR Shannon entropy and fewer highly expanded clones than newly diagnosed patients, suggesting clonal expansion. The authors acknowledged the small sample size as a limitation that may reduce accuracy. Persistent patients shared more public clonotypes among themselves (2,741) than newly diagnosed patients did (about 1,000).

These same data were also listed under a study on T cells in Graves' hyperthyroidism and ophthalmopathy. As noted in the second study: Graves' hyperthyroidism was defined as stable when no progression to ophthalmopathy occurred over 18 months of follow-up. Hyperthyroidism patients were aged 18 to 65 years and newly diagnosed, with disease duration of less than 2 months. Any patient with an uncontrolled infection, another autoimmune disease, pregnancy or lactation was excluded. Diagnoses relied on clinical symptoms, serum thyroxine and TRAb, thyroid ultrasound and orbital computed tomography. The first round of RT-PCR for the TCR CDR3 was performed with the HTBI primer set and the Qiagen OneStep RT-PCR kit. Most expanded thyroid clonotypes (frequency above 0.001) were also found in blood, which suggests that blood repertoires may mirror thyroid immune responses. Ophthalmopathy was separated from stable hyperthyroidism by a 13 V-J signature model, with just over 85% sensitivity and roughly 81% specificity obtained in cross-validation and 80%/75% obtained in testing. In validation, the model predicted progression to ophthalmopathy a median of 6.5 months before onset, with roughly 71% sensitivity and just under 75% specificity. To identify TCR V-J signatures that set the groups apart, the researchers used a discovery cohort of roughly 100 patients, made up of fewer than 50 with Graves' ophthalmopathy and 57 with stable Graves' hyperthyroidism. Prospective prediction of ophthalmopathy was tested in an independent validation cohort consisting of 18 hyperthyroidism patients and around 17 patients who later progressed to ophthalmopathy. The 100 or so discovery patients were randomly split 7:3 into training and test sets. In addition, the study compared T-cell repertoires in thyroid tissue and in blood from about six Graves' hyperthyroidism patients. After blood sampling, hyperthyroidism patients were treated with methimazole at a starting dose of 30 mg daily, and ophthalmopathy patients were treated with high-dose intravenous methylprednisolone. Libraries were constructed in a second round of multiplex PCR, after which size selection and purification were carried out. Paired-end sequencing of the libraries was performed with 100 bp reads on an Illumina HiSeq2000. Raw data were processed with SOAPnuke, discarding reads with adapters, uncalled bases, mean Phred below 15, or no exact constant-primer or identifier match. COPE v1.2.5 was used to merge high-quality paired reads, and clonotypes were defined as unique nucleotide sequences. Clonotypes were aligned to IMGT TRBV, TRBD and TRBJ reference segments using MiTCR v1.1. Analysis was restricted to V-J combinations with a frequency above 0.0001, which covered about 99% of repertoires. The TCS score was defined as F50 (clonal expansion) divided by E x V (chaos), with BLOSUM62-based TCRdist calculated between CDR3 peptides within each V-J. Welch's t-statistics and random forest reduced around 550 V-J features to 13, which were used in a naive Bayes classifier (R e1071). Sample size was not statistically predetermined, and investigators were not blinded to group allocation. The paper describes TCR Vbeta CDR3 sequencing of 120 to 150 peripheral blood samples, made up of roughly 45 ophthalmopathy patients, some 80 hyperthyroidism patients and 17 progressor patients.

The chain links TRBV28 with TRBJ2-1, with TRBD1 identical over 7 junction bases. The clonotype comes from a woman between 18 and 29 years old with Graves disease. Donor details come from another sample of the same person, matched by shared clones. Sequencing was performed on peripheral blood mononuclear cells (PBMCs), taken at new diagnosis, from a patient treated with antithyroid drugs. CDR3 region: CASNRSPYRGFSYNEQFF. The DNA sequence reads TGTGCCAGCAATCGGTCCCCATACAGGGGTTTCTCCTACAATGAGCAGTTCTTC.